The subject of this entry is one T cell receptor (beta chain). This specimen comes from a study of blood T cell repertoires in COVID-19. On the study more broadly: T cells, B-cell-depleted T cells, or PBMCs supplied cDNA or gDNA.

Sequenced by immunoSEQ multiplex PCR; TCRdb stores in-frame clones only, minus some. The table lists around 290,000 clones, more than 75% of them singletons. Germline lookup yields CDR1 MNHEY and CDR2 SVGEGT. Trimming took off 0 bases at V and 2 bases at J, with 6 bases between the two ends. The CDR3 sequence is 14 residues long. The cohort comprised adults aged about 18 to 100 years residing in approximately 25 US areas. The sample taken for sequencing was PBMCs or T cells enriched from blood (not recorded which). This clonotype originated in a woman aged 60-70 years in a cohort exposed to, infected with or recovered from COVID-19 (not recorded which). This chain connects TRBV6-2 or TRBV6-3 to TRBJ2-3; D unclear. In DNA, the CDR3 is TGTGCCAGCAGTTACTCGAGAACCACAGATACGCAGTATTTT. This sequence encodes CASSYSRTTDTQYF.